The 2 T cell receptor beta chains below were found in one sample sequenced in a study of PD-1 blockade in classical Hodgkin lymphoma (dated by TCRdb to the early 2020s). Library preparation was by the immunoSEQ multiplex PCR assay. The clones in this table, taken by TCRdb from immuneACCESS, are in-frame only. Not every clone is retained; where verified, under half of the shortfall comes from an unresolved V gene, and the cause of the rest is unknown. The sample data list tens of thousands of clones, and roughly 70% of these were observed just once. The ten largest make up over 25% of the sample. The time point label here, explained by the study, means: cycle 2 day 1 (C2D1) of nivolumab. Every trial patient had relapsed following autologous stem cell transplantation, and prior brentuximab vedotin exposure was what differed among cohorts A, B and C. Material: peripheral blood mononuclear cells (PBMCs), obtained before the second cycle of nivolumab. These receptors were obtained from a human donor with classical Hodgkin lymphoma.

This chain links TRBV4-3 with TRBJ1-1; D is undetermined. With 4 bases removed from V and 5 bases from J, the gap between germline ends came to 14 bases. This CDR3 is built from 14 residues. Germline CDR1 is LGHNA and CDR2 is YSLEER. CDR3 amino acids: CASSREASQTEAFF. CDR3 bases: TGCGCCAGCAGCCGTGAGGCTTCGCAGACTGAAGCTTTCTTT.

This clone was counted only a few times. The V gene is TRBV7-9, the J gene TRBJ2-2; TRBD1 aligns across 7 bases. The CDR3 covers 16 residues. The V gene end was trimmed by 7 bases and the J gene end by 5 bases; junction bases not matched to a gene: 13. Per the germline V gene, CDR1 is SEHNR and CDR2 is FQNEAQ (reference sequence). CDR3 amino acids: CASIGIGAGGTGELFF. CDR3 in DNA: TGTGCCAGCATCGGAATTGGTGCAGGGGGAACCGGGGAGCTGTTTTTT.